Here is one T cell receptor beta chain with its context. Its antigen remains unidentified. Base qualities are not at hand, and no much larger clone is one base apart. TCRbeta CDR3 regions were amplified from genomic DNA by means of the immunoSEQ Assay, a bias-controlled multiplex PCR. The study's processing was this. The number of nucleated cells in each sample was estimated from the amplification of reference gene primers within the assay. To quantify the absolute abundance of each unique TCRbeta CDR3 rearrangement, sequence reads were collapsed and filtered. For each sample, productive Simpson clonality was calculated by taking the square root of Simpson's diversity index across productive rearrangements. The table comes from immuneACCESS by way of TCRdb, which keeps in-frame sequences with V and J called. Part of the clones is missing from these tables; in studies checked, under half for an unresolved V gene and the rest for unknown reasons. V, J and clone size were drawn from that table, and D and trimming were deduced from the DNA. Within this sample are under 150,000 clones, with more than 75% of them counted one time only. Under 9.5% of the sample is taken by the ten largest.

The data are from a study of blood T cell repertoires in COVID-19 (TCRdb year 2020). Study-level background: Samples covering the acute and convalescent phases of COVID-19 were provided by collaborators in the United States, Italy and Spain. The prospective study material was composed of cDNA or gDNA derived from T cells, B-cell-depleted T cells, or PBMCs. The dataset comprised deeply sampled blood TCRbeta repertoires from subjects exposed to, actively infected with, or recovered from COVID-19. The repertoires were released in a freely available public database intended as a resource for research on the immune response to SARS-CoV-2. The samples were drawn from the first 160 participants of the ongoing ImmuneRACE study and from 950 to 1,500 subjects provided by 6 global collaborators. Sample metadata almost always included a de-identified subject ID, COVID-19 status, age in years and sex. HLA class I and class II types, where available, came from metadata supplied by the sample provider rather than from assay-based typing. What the study reported, not specific to this receptor: Clinical and demographic metadata were provided uncurated, with the amount varying by source and participant.

The germline V gene (reference sequence) provides CDR1 LGHDT and CDR2 YNNKEL. The germline V end is reduced by 2 bases and the J end by 11 bases; junction bases left unmatched: 4. The CDR3 contains 14 residues, cysteine and phenylalanine counted. The retained sequence is limited to the CDR3, 42 bases, with the frame set at the first base. Whole blood was collected in K2EDTA tubes by collaborating institutions according to the institutions' own protocols. For TCRbeta analysis, collaborators shipped samples in one of three forms: frozen whole blood, isolated PBMCs, or DNA extracted from either of those sample types.

The sequencing input was peripheral blood. The rearrangement joined TRBV3-1 (or the pseudogene TRBV3-2) to TRBJ2-1; 12 bases in between match TRBD2. The sequence came from a woman in her 40s with acute or convalescent COVID-19. CDR3 reads: CASSQLAGGPKQFF. In nucleotides, the sequence is TGTGCCAGCAGCCAACTAGCGGGGGGGCCGAAGCAGTTCTTC.